The entry below describes one T cell receptor beta chain. Its antigen is not known. Germline V gives CDR1 WNHNN, CDR2 SYGVQD (reference sequence). CDR3 length: 14 residues. Between the trimmed V and J ends, which lost 2 bases and 3 bases, there was a span of 10 bases. The record originates from a study of T cell therapy after organ transplantation. The assay was immunoSEQ multiplex PCR, and TCRdb's table has in-frame clones only and misses some. This sample yields 50,000 or so clones, of which about 94% are seen a single time; 3% to 3.5% belongs to the top ten. The source was CD8+ T cells from blood, collected before autologous CMV-specific T cell therapy. This chain joins TRBV10-1 and TRBJ1-2, with D unresolved. The TCR sequence derives from a human patient who had received a solid organ transplant and had CMV disease. CDR3 DNA sequence: TGCGCCAGCAGTGAGAAACCCCGCGACTATGGCTACACCTTC. It is translated as CASSEKPRDYGYTF.